These 8 T cell receptor beta chains were sequenced from one sample in a study of CD8 T cells in Susac syndrome. Reverse transcription of roughly 0.45 to 1 ug RNA was carried out with random hexamers. TCRdb analysed the immunoSEQ multiplex PCR reads with MiXCR anew, one entry per CDR3 protein. Altogether approximately 220,000 distinct CDR3 sequences are present, approximately 90% being singletons, with the ten largest covering around 0.15%. Sample: CD8+ T cells from PBMCs. These receptors were obtained from a human donor with multiple sclerosis.

The V call is TRBV11-1, the J call TRBJ2-1, with D possibly matching TRBD2 (5 bases). Germline V gene data show CDR1 as SGHAT and CDR2 as FQDESV (reference sequence). Trimming took off 2 bases at V and 0 bases at J, with 14 bases between the two ends. The CDR3 runs to 17 residues. CDR3: CASSLRPGSGSYNEQFF. In nucleotides, the CDR3 is TGTGCCAGCAGCTTAAGGCCGGGGTCGGGCTCCTACAATGAGCAGTTCTTC. The full variable domain, with the rest looked up from reference TRBV11-1 and TRBJ2-1, is EAEVAQSPRYKITEKSQAVAFWCDPISGHATLYWYRQILGQGPELLVQFQDESVVDDSQLPKDRFSAERLKGVDSTLKIQPAELGDSAMYLCASSLRPGSGSYNEQFFGPGTRLTVL.

This clonotype occurred once. The chain couples TRBV27 to TRBJ2-1, with 9 bases matching TRBD2. This CDR3 contains 14 residues. In germline, CDR1 is MNHEY, CDR2 SMNVEV (reference sequence). The J segment lost 1 base and the V segment lost 10 bases, leaving 5 bases of the junction unmatched. CDR3 sequence: CATSSGMSYNEQFF. Written as DNA, the CDR3 is TGTGCCACCTCTAGCGGGATGTCCTACAATGAGCAGTTCTTC.

The J gene is TRBJ2-1, the V gene TRBV30, with 9 positions matching TRBD1. The germline CDR1 and CDR2 sequences are GTSNPN and SVGIG (reference sequence). The CDR3 consists of 14 residues. V gave up 4 bases and J gave up 6 bases; unmatched junction bases: 7. CDR3 in amino acids: CAWTLGTGINEQFF. The CDR3 DNA reads TGTGCCTGGACTCTCGGGACAGGGATCAATGAGCAGTTCTTC.

The chain links TRBV13 to TRBJ2-2; 9 nucleotides match TRBD1. The CDR3 loop spans 15 amino acids. V lost 6 bases, J lost 5 bases, and 7 bases stayed unmatched. CDR1 and CDR2 (germline): PRHDT, FYEKMQ (reference sequence). Here the CDR3 reads CASRNSGTGTGELFF. CDR3 in DNA: TGTGCCAGCAGGAACTCCGGGACAGGGACCGGGGAGCTGTTTTTT.

The J gene is TRBJ2-2, the V gene TRBV5-4, with D unresolved. V was clipped by 3 bases and J by 5 bases, with 8 bases between them. The CDR3 is 13 amino acids. Germline CDR1 is SGHNT and CDR2 is YYREEE (reference sequence). The CDR3 bases are TGTGCCAGCAGCTCGGACGGGACCGGGGAGCTGTTTTTT. Translated: CASSSDGTGELFF.

The V gene is TRBV20-1, the J gene TRBJ2-1, with TRBD2 identical over 12 bases. Germline V gene data show CDR1 as DFQATT and CDR2 as SNEGSKA (reference sequence). Trimming cost V 6 bases and J 9 bases; bases outside gene matches: 9. The CDR3 is made up of 14 amino acids. This CDR3 is CSARTSGVWIEQFF. The CDR3 nucleotides read TGCAGTGCGCGGACTAGCGGGGTATGGATTGAGCAGTTCTTC.

The V call is TRBV29-1, the J call TRBJ2-2; TRBD2 is a possible D gene (5 bases). Germline V gives CDR1 SQVTM, CDR2 ANQGSEA. This CDR3 is built from 17 residues. Trimming took off 4 bases at V and 0 bases at J, with 18 bases between the two ends. The CDR3 region is CSVVSSGNKPNTGELFF. CDR3 in DNA: TGCAGCGTTGTATCCAGCGGAAACAAGCCGAACACCGGGGAGCTGTTTTTT.

This chain links TRBV7-8 with TRBJ2-2, with 10 bases identical to TRBD2. This CDR3 region has 20 residues. Germline trimming cut 1 base from V and 2 bases from J; bases unmatched to any gene: 13. Germline CDR1 and CDR2: SGHVS and FQNEAQ. For the CDR3, the DNA is TGTGCCAGCAGCTTAGTGAGGTGGCTTAGCGGGAGGTATAACACCGGGGAGCTGTTTTTT. Protein: CASSLVRWLSGRYNTGELFF. Supplemented by reference TRBV7-8 and TRBJ2-2, the full variable domain reads GAGVSQSPRYKVAKRGQDVALRCDPISGHVSLFWYQQALGQGPEFLTYFQNEAQLDKSGLPSDRFFAERPEGSVSTLKIQRTQQEDSAVYLCASSLVRWLSGRYNTGELFFGEGSRLTVL.